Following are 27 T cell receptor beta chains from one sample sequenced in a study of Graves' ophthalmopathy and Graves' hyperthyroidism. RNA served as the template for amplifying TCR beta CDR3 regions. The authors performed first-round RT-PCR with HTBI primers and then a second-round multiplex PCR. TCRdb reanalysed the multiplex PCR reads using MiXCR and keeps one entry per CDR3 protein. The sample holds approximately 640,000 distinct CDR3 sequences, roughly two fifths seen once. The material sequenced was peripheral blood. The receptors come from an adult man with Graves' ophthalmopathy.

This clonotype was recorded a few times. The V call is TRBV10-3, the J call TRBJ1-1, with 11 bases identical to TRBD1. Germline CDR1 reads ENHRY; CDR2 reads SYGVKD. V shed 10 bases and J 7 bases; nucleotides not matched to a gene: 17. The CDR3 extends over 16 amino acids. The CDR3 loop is CASWDRGYSRGLEAFF. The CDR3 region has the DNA TGTGCCAGCTGGGACAGGGGGTATTCCAGGGGACTTGAAGCTTTCTTT.

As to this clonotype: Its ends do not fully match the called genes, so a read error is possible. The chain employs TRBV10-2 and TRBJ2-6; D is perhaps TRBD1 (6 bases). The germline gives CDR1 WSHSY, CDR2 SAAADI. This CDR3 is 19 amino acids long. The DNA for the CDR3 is TGCGCCACCAGTGAGTACCAGGGGAGCGCCGTCGCTGGGGCCAACGTCCTGACTTTC. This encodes CATSEYQGSAVAGANVLTF.

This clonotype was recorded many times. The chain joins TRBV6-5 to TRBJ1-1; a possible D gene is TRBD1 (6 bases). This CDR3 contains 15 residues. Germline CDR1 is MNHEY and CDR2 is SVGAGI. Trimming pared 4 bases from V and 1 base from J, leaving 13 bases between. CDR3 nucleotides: TGTGCCAGCAGTTCTCAAGGGGGGCGGAACACTGAAGCTTTCTTT. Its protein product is CASSSQGGRNTEAFF.

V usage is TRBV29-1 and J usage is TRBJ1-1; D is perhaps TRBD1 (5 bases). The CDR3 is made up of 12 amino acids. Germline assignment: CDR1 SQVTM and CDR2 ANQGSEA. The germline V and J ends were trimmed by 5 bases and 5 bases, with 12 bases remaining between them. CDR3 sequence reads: CSVRDAGTEAFF. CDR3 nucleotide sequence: TGCAGCGTTCGAGACGCAGGGACTGAAGCTTTCTTT.

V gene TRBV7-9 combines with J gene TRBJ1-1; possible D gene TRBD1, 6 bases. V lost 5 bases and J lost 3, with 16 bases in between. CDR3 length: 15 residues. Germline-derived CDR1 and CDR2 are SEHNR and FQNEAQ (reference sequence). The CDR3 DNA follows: TGTGCCAGCAGCCAAGTACCCGGGGGCTACACTGAAGCTTTCTTT. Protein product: CASSQVPGGYTEAFF.

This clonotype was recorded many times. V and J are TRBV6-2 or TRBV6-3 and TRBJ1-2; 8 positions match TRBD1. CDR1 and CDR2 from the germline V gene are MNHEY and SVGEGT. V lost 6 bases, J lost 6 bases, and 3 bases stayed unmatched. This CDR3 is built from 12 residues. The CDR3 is CASRSTGDGYTF. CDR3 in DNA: TGTGCCAGCAGGTCGACAGGGGATGGCTACACCTTC.

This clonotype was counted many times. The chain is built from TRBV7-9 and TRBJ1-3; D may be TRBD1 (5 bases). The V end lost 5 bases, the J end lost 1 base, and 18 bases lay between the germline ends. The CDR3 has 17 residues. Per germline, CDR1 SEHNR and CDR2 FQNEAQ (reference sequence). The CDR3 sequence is CASSGPAGRQSGNTIYF. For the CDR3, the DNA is TGTGCCAGCAGCGGCCCGGCAGGCCGACAGTCTGGAAACACCATATATTTT.

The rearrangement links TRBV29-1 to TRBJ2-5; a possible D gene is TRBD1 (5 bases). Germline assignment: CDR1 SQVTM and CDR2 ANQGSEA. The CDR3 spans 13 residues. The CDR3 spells CHYATVASETQYF. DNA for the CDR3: TGCCACTACGCGACAGTCGCGTCGGAGACCCAGTACTTC.

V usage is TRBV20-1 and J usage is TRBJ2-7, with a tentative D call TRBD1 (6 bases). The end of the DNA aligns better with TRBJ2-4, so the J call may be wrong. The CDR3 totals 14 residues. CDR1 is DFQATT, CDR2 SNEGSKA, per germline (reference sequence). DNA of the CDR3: TGCAGTGCTACGGGACCCAAGGGGGAAAACATTCAGTACTTC. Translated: CSATGPKGENIQYF.

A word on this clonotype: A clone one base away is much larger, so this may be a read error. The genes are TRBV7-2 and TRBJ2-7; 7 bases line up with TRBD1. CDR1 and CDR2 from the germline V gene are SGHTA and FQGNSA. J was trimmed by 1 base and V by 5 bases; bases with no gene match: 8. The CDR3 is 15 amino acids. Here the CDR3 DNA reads TGTGCCAGCAGCGCAGACCGGGACAGATCCTACGAGCAGTACGTC. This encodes CASSADRDRSYEQYV.

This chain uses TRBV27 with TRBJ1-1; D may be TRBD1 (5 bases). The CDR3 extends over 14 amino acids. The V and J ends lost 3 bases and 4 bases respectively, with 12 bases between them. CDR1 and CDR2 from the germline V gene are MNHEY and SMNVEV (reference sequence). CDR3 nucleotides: TGTGCCAGCAGTTTGGGGGTTCTAAGCACTGAAGCTTTCTTT. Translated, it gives CASSLGVLSTEAFF.

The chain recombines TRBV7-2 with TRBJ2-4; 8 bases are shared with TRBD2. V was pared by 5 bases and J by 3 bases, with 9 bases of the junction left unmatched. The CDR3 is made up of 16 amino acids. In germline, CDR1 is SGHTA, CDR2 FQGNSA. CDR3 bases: TGTGCCAGCAGCCCGGGGACTAGAATCGGCAAAAACATTCAGTACTTC. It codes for CASSPGTRIGKNIQYF.

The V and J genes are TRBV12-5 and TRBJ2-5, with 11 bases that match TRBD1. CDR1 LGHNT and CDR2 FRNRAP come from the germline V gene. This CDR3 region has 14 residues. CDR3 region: CASSSGQGVETQYF. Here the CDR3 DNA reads TGTGCCAGCAGTTCGGGACAGGGGGTAGAGACCCAGTACTTC.

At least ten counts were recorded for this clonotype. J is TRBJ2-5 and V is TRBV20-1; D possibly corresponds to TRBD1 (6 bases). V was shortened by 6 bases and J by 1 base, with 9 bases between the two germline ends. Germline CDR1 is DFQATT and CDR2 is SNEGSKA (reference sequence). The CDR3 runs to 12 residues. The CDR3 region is CSAVTGQETQYF. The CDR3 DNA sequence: TGCAGTGCAGTGACAGGCCAAGAGACCCAGTACTTC.

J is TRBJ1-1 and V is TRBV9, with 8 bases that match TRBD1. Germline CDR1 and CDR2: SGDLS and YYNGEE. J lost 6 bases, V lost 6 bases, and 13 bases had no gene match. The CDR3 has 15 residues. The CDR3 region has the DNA TGTGCCAGCACCACCACGCGACAGGGGAAATCTGAAGCTTTCTTT. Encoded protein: CASTTTRQGKSEAFF. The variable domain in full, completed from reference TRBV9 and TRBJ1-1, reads DSGVTQTPKHLITATGQRVTLRCSPRSGDLSVYWYQQSLDQGLQFLIQYYNGEERAKGNILERFSAQQFPDLHSELNLSSLELGDSALYFCASTTTRQGKSEAFFGQGTRLTVV.

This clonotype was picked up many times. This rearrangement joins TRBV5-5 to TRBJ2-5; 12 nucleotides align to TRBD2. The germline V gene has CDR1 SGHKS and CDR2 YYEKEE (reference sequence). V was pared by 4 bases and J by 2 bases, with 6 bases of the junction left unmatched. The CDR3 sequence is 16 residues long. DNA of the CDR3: TGTGCCAGCAGCCTTACAGGACTAGCGGGGCAAGAGACCCAGTACTTC. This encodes CASSLTGLAGQETQYF.

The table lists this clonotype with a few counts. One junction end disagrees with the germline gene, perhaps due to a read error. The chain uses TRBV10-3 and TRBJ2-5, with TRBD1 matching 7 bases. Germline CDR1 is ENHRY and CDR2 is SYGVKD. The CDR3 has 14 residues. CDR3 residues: CASSQQGQQETQYF. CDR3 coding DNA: TGTGCCAGCAGTCAACAGGGACAGCAAGAGACCCAGTACTTC.

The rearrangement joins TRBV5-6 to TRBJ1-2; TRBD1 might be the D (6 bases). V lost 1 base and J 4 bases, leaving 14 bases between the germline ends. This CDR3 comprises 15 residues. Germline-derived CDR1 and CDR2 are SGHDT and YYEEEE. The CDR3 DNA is TGTGCCAGCAGCTTGTCTTCGGGGGGCCGCTATGGCTACACCTTC. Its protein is CASSLSSGGRYGYTF.

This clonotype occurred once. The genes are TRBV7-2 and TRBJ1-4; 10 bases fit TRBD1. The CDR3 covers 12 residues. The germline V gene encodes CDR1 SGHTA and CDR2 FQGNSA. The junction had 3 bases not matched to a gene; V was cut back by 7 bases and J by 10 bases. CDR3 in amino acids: CASTRTGGKLFF. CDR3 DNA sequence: TGTGCCAGCACCAGGACAGGGGGAAAACTGTTTTTT.

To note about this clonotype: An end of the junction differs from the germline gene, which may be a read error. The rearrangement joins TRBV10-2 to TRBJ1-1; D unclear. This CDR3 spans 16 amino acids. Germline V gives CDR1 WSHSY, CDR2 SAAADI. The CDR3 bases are TGTGCCAGCAGTCCCGGGTGGGCAGGAATGAACACTGAAGCTCTCTTT. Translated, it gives CASSPGWAGMNTEALF.

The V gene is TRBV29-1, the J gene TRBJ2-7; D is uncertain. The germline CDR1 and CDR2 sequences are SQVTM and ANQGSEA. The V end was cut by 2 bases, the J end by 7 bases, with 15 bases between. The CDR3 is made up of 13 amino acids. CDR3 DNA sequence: TGCAGCGTTGAACTGGCATTTCTTCATGAGCAGTACTTC. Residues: CSVELAFLHEQYF.

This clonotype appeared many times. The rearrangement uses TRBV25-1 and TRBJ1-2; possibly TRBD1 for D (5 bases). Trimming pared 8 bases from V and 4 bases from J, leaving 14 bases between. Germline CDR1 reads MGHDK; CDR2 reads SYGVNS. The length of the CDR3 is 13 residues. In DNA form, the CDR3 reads TGTGCCAGCCGGACCTCAGGGAGCTATGGCTACACCTTC. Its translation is CASRTSGSYGYTF.

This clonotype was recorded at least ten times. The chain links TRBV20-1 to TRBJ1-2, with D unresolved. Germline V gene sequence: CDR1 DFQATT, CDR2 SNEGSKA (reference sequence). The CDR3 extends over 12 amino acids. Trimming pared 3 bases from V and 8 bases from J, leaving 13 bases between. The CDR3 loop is CSAREAVRGYTF. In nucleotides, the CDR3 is TGCAGTGCTAGGGAGGCGGTGCGGGGCTACACCTTC.

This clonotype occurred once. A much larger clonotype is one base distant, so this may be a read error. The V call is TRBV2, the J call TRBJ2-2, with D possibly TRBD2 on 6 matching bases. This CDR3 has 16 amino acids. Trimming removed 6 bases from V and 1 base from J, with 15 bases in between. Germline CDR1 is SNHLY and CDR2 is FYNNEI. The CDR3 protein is CASRGAGGKNTGELFF. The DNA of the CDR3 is TGTGCCAGCAGGGGCGCTGGCGGGAAGAACACCGGGGAGCTGTTTTTT.

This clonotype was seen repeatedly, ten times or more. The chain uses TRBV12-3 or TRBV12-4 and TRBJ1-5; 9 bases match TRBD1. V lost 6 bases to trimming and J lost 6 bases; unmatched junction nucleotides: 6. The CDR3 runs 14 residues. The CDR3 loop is CASRAQGAIQPQHF. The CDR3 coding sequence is TGTGCCAGCAGAGCACAGGGGGCTATTCAGCCCCAGCATTTT.

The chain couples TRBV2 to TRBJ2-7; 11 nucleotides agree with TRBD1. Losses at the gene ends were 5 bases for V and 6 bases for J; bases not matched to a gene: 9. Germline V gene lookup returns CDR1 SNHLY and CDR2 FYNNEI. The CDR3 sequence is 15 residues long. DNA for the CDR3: TGTGCCAGCAGTAAGGGGACAGGGGGAGCTTCCGAGCAGTACTTC. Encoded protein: CASSKGTGGASEQYF.

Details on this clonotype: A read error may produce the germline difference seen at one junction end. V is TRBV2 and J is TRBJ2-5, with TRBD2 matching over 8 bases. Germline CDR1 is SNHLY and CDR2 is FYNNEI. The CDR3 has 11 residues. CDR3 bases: TGTGCCAGCAGTGGACTAGCGTCTAAGTTCTTC. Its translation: CASSGLASKFF.